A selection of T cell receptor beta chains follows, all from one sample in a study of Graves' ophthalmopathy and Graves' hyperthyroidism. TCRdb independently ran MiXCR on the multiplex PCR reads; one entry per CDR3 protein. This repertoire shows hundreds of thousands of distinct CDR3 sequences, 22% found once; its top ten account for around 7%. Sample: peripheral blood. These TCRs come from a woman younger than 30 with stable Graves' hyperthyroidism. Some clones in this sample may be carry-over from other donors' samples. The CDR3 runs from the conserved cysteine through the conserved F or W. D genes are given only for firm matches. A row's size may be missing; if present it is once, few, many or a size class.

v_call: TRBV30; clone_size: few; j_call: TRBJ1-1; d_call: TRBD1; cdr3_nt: TGTGCCTGGAGTCCTCAGACAGGGGCTGAAGCTTTCTTT; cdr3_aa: CAWSPQTGAEAFF
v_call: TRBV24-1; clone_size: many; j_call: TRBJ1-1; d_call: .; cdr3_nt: TGTGCCACAGGGGAAGCTTTCTTT; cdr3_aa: CATGEAFF
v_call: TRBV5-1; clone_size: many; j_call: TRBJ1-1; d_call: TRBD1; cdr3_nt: TGCGCCAGCAGCTTGAGGGGACAGGGGGATATGAACACTGAAGCTTTCTTT; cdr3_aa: CASSLRGQGDMNTEAFF
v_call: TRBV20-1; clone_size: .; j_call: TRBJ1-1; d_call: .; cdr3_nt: TGCAGTGCTATTGACACGAAAAACACTGAAGCTTTCTTT; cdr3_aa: CSAIDTKNTEAFF
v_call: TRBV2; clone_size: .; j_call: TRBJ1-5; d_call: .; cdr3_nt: TGTGCCAGCAGTGAAGCGCTTCATTGGTGGGGGGAAGCTCAGCCCCAGCATTTT; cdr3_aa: CASSEALHWWGEAQPQHF
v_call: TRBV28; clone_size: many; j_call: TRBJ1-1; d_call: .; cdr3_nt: TGTGCCAGCAGTTTATTTACAGGGAGGGACACTGAAGCTTTCTTT; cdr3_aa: CASSLFTGRDTEAFF
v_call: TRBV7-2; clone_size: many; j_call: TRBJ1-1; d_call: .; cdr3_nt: TGTGCCAGCAGCGTTACGGGACTCTTGAACACTGAAGCTTTCTTT; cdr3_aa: CASSVTGLLNTEAFF
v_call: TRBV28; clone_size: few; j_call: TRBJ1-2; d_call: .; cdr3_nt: TGTGCCAGCACCGCGCCCGGGGGCGACTATGGCTACACCTTC; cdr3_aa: CASTAPGGDYGYTF
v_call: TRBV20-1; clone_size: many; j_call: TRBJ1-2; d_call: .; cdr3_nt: TGCAGTGCGAAGATGGGAGGGGGTTCTTTCTATGGCTACACCTTC; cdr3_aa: CSAKMGGGSFYGYTF
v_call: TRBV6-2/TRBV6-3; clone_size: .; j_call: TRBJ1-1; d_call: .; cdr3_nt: TGTGCCAGCAGTTACAGACCGCCCCTCATGAACACTGAAGCTTTCTTT; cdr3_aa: CASSYRPPLMNTEAFF
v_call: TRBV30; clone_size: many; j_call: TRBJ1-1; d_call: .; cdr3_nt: TGTGCCTGGGGTCTTGGCAGCACTGAAGCTTTCTTT; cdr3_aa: CAWGLGSTEAFF
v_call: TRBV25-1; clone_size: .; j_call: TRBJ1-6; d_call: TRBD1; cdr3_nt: TGTGCCAGCAGTGAAAGAGGGGGCTTGAATTCACCCCTCCACTTT; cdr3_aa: CASSERGGLNSPLHF
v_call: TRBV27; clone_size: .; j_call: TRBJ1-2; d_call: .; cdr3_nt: TGTGCCAGCAGATCCCGGGAAAATCGTGTCTATGGCTACACCTTC; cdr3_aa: CASRSRENRVYGYTF
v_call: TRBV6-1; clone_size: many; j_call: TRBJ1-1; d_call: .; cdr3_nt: TGTGCCAGCGTCCAGGGATGGGACACTGAAGCTTTCTTT; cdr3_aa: CASVQGWDTEAFF
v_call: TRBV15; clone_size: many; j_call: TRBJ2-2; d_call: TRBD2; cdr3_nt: TGTGCCACCAGCAGGGGGCTAGCGGCCCGTTCATTTGAGGAGCTGTTTTTT; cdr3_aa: CATSRGLAARSFEELFF
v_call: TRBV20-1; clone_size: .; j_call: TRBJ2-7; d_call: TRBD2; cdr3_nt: TGCAGTGCTGCTGCCCCTAGCGGGAGGTCAGGAGAGCAGTACTTC; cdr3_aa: CSAAAPSGRSGEQYF
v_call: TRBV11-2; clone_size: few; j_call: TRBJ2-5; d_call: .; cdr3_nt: TGTGCCAGCAGCTCATGGGGGGAAGAGACCCAGTACTTC; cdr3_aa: CASSSWGEETQYF
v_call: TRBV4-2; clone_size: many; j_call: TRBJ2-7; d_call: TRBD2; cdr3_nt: TGTGCCAGCAGCCCAACCCCCCTCCGACTAGCGGGAGGGCCAACCTACGAGCAGTACTTC; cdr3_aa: CASSPTPLRLAGGPTYEQYF
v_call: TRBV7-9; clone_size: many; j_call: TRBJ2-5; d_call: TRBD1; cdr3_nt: TGTGCCACCCTAGGACAGGACCAAGAGACCCAGTACTTC; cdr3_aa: CATLGQDQETQYF
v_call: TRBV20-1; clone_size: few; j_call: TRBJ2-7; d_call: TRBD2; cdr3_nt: TGCAGTGCTAGAGATCTGACTAGCGGGAGTCACGAGCAGTACTTC; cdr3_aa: CSARDLTSGSHEQYF
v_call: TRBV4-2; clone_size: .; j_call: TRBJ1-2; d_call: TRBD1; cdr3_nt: TGTGCCAGCAGCCAAGATAAAGACAGGGGACACTATGGCTACACCTTC; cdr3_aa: CASSQDKDRGHYGYTF
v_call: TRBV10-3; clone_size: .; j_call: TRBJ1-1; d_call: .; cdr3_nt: TGTGCTCTATCCCCCTGGGGCGGAACGAACACTGAAGCTTTCTTT; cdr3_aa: CALSPWGGTNTEAFF
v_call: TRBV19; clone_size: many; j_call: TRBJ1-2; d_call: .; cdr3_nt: TGTGCCAGTATCTCGACAGGTTTGGATGGCTACACCTTC; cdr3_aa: CASISTGLDGYTF
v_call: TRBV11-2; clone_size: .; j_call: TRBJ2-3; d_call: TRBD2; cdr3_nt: TGTGCCAGCAGCCCGGGACTAGCGGGAGTGGGTACAGATACGCAGTATTTT; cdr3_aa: CASSPGLAGVGTDTQYF
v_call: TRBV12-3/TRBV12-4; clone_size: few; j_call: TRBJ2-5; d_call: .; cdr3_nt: TGTGCCAGCAGTACCAGGGGCCAGGAGACCCAGTACTTC; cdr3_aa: CASSTRGQETQYF
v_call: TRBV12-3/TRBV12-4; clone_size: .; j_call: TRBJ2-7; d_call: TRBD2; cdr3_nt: TGTGCCAGCACCATAGGGACTAGCGGTACCTACGAGCAGTACTTC; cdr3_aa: CASTIGTSGTYEQYF
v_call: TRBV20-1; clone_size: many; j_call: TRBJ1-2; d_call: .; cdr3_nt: TGCAGTGCTCCCGGAAGCTATGGCTACACCTTC; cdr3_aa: CSAPGSYGYTF
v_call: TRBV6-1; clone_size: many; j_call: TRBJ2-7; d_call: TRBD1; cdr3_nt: TGTGCCAGCGCGAAGCCGGGACAGGGGGTTTTCGAGCAGTACTTC; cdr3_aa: CASAKPGQGVFEQYF
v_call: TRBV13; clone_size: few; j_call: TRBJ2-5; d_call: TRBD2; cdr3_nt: TGTGCCAGCAGCTTGACTAGCCGCCAAGAGACCCAGTACTTC; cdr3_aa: CASSLTSRQETQYF
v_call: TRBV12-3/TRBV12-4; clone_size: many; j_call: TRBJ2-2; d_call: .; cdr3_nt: TGTGCCAGCAGTAAGGCTTCCACCGGGGAGCTGTTTTTT; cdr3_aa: CASSKASTGELFF
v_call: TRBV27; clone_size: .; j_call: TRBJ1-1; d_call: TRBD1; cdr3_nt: TGTGCCAGCAGTATACGGGGACAGCTTAACACTGAAGCTTTCTTT; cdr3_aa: CASSIRGQLNTEAFF
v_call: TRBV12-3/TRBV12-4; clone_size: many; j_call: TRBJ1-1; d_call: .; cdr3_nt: TGTGCCAGCAGCTTCCAGATGGGCCCGAACACTGAAGCTTTCTTT; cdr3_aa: CASSFQMGPNTEAFF
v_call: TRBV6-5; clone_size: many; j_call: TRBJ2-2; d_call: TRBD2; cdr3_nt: TGTGCCAGCAGTTACCCGGGGGGGTTCCTCACCGGGGAGCTGTTTTTT; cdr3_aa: CASSYPGGFLTGELFF
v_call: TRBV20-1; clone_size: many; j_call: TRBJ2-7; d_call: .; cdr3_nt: TGCAGTGCTACGGACCACTCCTACGAGCAGTACTTC; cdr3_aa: CSATDHSYEQYF
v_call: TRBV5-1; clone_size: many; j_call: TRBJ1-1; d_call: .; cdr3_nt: TGCGCCAGCAGCTTGGATGGGGGCGCGTCGAACACTGAAGCTTTCTTT; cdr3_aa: CASSLDGGASNTEAFF
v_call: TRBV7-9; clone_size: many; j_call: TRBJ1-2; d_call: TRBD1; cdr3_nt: TGTGCCAGCAGCTTAAGCCGGGACAGCAACTATGGCTACACCTTC; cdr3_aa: CASSLSRDSNYGYTF
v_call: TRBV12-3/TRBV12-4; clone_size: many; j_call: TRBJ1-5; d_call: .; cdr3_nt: TGTGCCAGCAGTTTAGCCTCCAAAGGGCAGCCCCAGCATTTT; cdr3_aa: CASSLASKGQPQHF
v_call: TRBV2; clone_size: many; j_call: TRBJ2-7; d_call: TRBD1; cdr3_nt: TGTGCCAGCAGCGCGGACAGGGGTCCTTACGAGCAGTACTTC; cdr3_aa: CASSADRGPYEQYF
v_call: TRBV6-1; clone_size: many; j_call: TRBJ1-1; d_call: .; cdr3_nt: TGTGCCAGCAGCCGCAACGGGGTCAGCCTAATGAACACTGAAGCTTTCTTT; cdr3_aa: CASSRNGVSLMNTEAFF
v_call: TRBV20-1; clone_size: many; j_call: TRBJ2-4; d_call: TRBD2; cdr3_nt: TGCAGTGCTAGAGGTCCGACTAGCGGGGGGCGCGCTGGCATTCAGTACTTC; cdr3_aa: CSARGPTSGGRAGIQYF
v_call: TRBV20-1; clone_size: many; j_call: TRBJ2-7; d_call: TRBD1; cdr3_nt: TGCAGTGCTATTACGGACAGGGGAACCTACGAGCAGTACTTC; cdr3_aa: CSAITDRGTYEQYF
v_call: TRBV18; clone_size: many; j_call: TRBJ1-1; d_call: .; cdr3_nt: TGTGCCAGCTCACCACCGAGGGCAGGGCGCATGAACACTGAAGCTTTCTTT; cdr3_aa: CASSPPRAGRMNTEAFF
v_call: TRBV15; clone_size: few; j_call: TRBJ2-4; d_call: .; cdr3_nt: TGTGCCACCAGCAGAGATGTCTTAGCCAAAAACATTCAGTACTTC; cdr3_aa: CATSRDVLAKNIQYF
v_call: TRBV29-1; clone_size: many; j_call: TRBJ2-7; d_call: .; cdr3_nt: TGCAGCGTTGGTCTCACGGACAGCTCCTACGAGCAGTACTTC; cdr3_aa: CSVGLTDSSYEQYF
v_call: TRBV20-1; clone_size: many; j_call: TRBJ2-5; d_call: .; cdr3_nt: TGCAGTGCTAGAGCCTGGGCTATTCAAGAGACCCAGTACTTC; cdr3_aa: CSARAWAIQETQYF
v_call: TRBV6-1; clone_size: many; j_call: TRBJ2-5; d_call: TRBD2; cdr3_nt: TGTGCCAGCAGTGGGATGGCTAGCGGGGAAGAGACCCAGTACTTC; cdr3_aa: CASSGMASGEETQYF
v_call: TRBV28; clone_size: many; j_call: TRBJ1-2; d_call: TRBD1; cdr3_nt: TGTGCCAGCGCCGCGGGACAGGAGATCAATGGCTACACCTTC; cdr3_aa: CASAAGQEINGYTF
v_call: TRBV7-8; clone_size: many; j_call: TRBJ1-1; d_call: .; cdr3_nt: TGTGCCAGCAAAGAGTCGGGGGCTGGTGAAGCTTTCTTT; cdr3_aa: CASKESGAGEAFF
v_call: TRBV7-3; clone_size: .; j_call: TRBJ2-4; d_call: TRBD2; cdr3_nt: TGTGCCAGCAGCCCGGTAGCGGGAGGGCCAGACATTCAGTACTTC; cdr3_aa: CASSPVAGGPDIQYF
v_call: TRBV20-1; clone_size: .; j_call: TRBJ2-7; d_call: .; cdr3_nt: TGCAGTGCTAGAGATAGTTTCTCCGGACAACCATACGAGCAGTACTTC; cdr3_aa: CSARDSFSGQPYEQYF
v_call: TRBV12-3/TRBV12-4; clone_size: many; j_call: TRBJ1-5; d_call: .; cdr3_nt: TGTGCCAGCAGTTTACGGGCCAGTCAGCCCCAGCATTTT; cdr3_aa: CASSLRASQPQHF
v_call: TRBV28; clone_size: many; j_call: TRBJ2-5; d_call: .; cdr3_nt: TGTGCCAGCAGTTTAGTGGCAGTACAAGAGACCCAGTACTTC; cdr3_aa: CASSLVAVQETQYF
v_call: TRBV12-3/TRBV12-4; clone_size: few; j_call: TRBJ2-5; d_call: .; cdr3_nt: TGTGCCAGCGGGGGGTTCGAGACCCAGTACTTC; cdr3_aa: CASGGFETQYF
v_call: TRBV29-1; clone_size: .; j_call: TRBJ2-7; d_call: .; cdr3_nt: TGCAGCATCTCGAACGGGGGCTACGAGCAGTACTTC; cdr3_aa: CSISNGGYEQYF
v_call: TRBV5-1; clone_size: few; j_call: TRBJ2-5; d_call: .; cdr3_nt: TGCGCCAGCAGCTTGGCCTTCGGGACGGAACAAGAGACCCAGTACTTC; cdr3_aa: CASSLAFGTEQETQYF
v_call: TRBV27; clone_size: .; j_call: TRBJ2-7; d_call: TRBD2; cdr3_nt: TGTGCCAGCAGTCCCCTAGCGGGAGGGGACTACGAGCAGTACTTC; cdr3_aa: CASSPLAGGDYEQYF
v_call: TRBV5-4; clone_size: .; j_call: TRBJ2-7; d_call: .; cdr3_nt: TGTGCCAGCAGCACAACCGGGACCGCCGGTGACGAGCAGTACTTC; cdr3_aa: CASSTTGTAGDEQYF